This T cell receptor (beta chain) was captured by sequencing in a study of T cell repertoires in cytomegalovirus infection. Study-wide background: An indication of both CMV infection and matching HLA type came from public TCR beta signatures.

Between the trimmed V and J ends, which lost 7 bases and 5 bases, there was a span of 12 bases. The CDR3 totals 12 residues. CDR1 SEHNR and CDR2 FQNEAQ come from the germline V gene (reference sequence). TCRdb re-called the reads through MiXCR, storing one row per CDR3 protein. This sample has under 800,000 distinct CDR3 sequences, with 24% found just once. Comment on this clonotype: Its target is not known.

Points from the study as a whole: The study found HLA-C-restricted CMV-specific TCR beta clonotypes dominating the ex vivo response.

Source material: CD8+ T cells from PBMCs. This TCR was sampled from a human donor in good health (CMV status not recorded). Some clones in this sample may be carry-over from other donors' samples. The rearrangement links TRBV7-9 to TRBJ2-7; no clear D. The CDR3 DNA reads as TGTGCCAGCACGCTTGGAAGAAACGAGCAGTACTTC. This sequence encodes CASTLGRNEQYF.